These 16 T cell receptor beta chains share one sample of origin, sequenced in a study of cytomegalovirus exposure and HLA in healthy donors. The PCR employed 60 Vbeta primers together with 13 Jbeta primers. This table comes from immunoSEQ multiplex PCR, and its TCRdb copy is limited to in-frame clones, with some not included. The sample consists of hundreds of thousands of clones, 78% of them appearing once. Sequenced sample: PBMCs. These receptors all stem from a boy younger than 18 in good health and CMV-seronegative.

The chain employs TRBV6-4 and TRBJ2-7, with D possibly being TRBD1 (5 bases). Germline lookup yields CDR1 MRHNA and CDR2 SNTAGT. Between the trimmed V and J ends, which lost 4 bases and 4 bases, there was a span of 11 bases. There are 13 residues in the CDR3. The CDR3: CASSVRGGYEQYF. In DNA form, the CDR3 reads TGTGCCAGCAGTGTAAGGGGCGGATACGAGCAGTACTTC.

The CDR3 is CASSDSPSSYNEQFF. CDR3 DNA sequence: TGTGCCAGCAGCGATAGCCCTAGCTCCTACAATGAGCAGTTCTTC. The chain carries TRBV9 and TRBJ2-1; D uncertain. The CDR3 runs 15 residues. The germline V and J ends were trimmed by 3 bases and 0 bases, with 10 bases remaining between them. The germline CDR1 and CDR2 sequences are SGDLS and YYNGEE.

This clone has a handful of counts. This sequence joins TRBV30 and TRBJ1-1; 10 bases agree with TRBD1. The CDR3 has 15 amino acids. V was pared by 2 bases and J by 4 bases, with 7 bases of the junction left unmatched. Germline CDR1 and CDR2: GTSNPN and SVGIG (reference sequence). The chain's CDR3 is CAWSTRDRGLTEAFF. In DNA form, the CDR3 reads TGTGCCTGGAGTACCCGCGACAGGGGGCTCACTGAAGCTTTCTTT.

The V gene is TRBV5-1, the J gene TRBJ2-3; 9 nucleotides line up with TRBD2. The ends lost 0 bases at V and 6 bases at J; junction bases unmatched: 5. The CDR3 covers 15 residues. Germline V CDR1 and CDR2: SGHRS, YFSETQ. The chain's CDR3 is CASSLELAGSDTQYF. The DNA of the CDR3 is TGCGCCAGCAGCTTGGAGCTAGCGGGAAGTGATACGCAGTATTTT.

V gene TRBV5-4 combines with J gene TRBJ2-5, with TRBD2 matching 11 bases. Looked up from germline, CDR1 is SGHNT and CDR2 is YYREEE (reference sequence). The CDR3 has 16 residues. V lost 4 bases, J lost 3 bases, and 8 bases stayed unmatched. DNA for the CDR3: TGTGCCAGCAGCCCGGGCGGTAGCGGGAGGGAAGAGACCCAGTACTTC. Translated: CASSPGGSGREETQYF.

The gene calls are TRBV27 and TRBJ2-7; the D is unclear. This CDR3 is built from 14 residues. Germline values: CDR1 MNHEY, CDR2 SMNVEV (reference sequence). Between the trimmed V and J ends, which lost 2 bases and 0 bases, there was a span of 8 bases. The CDR3 DNA follows: TGTGCCAGCAGTTTAAAACAGAACTCCTACGAGCAGTACTTC. It translates to CASSLKQNSYEQYF.

This chain uses TRBV9 with TRBJ1-1, with D possibly being TRBD1 (6 bases). V lost 0 bases and J 6 bases, leaving 15 bases between the germline ends. Germline CDR1 reads SGDLS; CDR2 reads YYNGEE. This CDR3 contains 15 residues. The CDR3 DNA is TGTGCCAGCAGCGTAGATCAGGGGCGGTTCGCTGAAGCTTTCTTT. It specifies CASSVDQGRFAEAFF. The full variable domain, its missing parts supplied by reference TRBV9 and TRBJ1-1, is DSGVTQTPKHLITATGQRVTLRCSPRSGDLSVYWYQQSLDQGLQFLIQYYNGEERAKGNILERFSAQQFPDLHSELNLSSLELGDSALYFCASSVDQGRFAEAFFGQGTRLTVV.

The CDR3 DNA is TGTGCCTGGAGCCCAGAACACAGGGGGCGCACAGATACGCAGTATTTT. Translating it yields CAWSPEHRGRTDTQYF. V usage is TRBV30 and J usage is TRBJ2-3, with 9 bases identical to TRBD1. CDR1 GTSNPN and CDR2 SVGIG come from the germline V gene (reference sequence). CDR3 length: 16 residues. V lost 3 bases and J lost 1; bases outside the gene matches: 8.

This clone is a singleton in its sample. V gene TRBV5-4 combines with J gene TRBJ1-1; 7 positions match TRBD1. The ends lost 0 bases at V and 6 bases at J; junction bases unmatched: 11. Looked up from germline, CDR1 is SGHNT and CDR2 is YYREEE (reference sequence). The length of the CDR3 is 16 residues. The CDR3 sequence is CASSLGQGEGSPEAFF. CDR3 coding DNA: TGTGCCAGCAGCTTGGGACAGGGAGAAGGGAGTCCTGAAGCTTTCTTT. Supplemented by reference TRBV5-4 and TRBJ1-1, the full variable domain reads ETGVTQSPTHLIKTRGQQVTLRCSSQSGHNTVSWYQQALGQGPQFIFQYYREEENGRGNFPPRFSGLQFPNYSSELNVNALELDDSALYLCASSLGQGEGSPEAFFGQGTRLTVV.

This chain links TRBV4-1 with TRBJ1-5; 10 nucleotides line up with TRBD1. The CDR3 covers 16 residues. CDR1 is MGHRA and CDR2 is YSYEKL in the germline V gene. The ends lost 3 bases at V and 3 bases at J; junction bases unmatched: 5. CDR3 loop: CASSHRTGGDNQPQHF. The CDR3 DNA sequence: TGCGCCAGCAGCCATCGGACAGGGGGAGACAATCAGCCCCAGCATTTT.

The chain uses TRBV6-5 and TRBJ1-4; 7 bases agree with TRBD1. This CDR3 is 15 amino acids long. Trimming took 6 bases from V and 3 from J; bases not matched to a gene: 7. In germline, CDR1 is MNHEY, CDR2 SVGAGI. The CDR3 reads CASSLQGDANEKLFF. CDR3 DNA: TGTGCCAGCAGCCTCCAGGGGGATGCTAATGAAAAACTGTTTTTT.

The chain uses TRBV2 and TRBJ1-5; D is unclear. CDR3 length: 14 residues. With 4 bases removed from V and 5 bases from J, the gap between germline ends came to 12 bases. Germline loops: CDR1 SNHLY, CDR2 FYNNEI. Here the CDR3 DNA reads TGTGCCAGCAGTGCCTCGAGGTCGGATCAGCCCCAGCATTTT. This sequence encodes CASSASRSDQPQHF.

This sequence joins TRBV7-2 and TRBJ2-7; a possible D gene is TRBD2 (5 bases). Trimming pared 0 bases from V and 12 bases from J, leaving 12 bases between. The CDR3 spans 12 residues. Germline CDR1 SGHTA, CDR2 FQGNSA. DNA for the CDR3: TGTGCCAGCAGCTTAGCGGGGAGCGCGTGGTACTTC. Encoded protein: CASSLAGSAWYF.

The chain recombines TRBV6-5 with TRBJ1-1; D unclear. Germline-derived CDR1 and CDR2 are MNHEY and SVGAGI. This CDR3 is built from 14 residues. V was cut by 2 bases and J by 2 bases, with 9 bases left in between. CDR3 sequence: CASSYVPGNTEAFF. DNA of the CDR3: TGTGCCAGCAGTTACGTTCCAGGCAACACTGAAGCTTTCTTT.

CDR3 nucleotide sequence: TGTGCCAGCAGGGGGGGATATGGCTACACCTTC. Translated, it gives CASRGGYGYTF. The chain uses TRBV11-2 and TRBJ1-2; tentatively, D is TRBD1 (5 bases). Germline V gene data show CDR1 as SGHAT and CDR2 as FQNNGV. CDR3 length: 11 amino acids. Trimming took 6 bases from V and 5 from J, leaving 7 bases between them.

This sequence joins TRBV6-5 and TRBJ2-7; D possibly corresponds to TRBD2 (5 bases). The germline gives CDR1 MNHEY, CDR2 SVGAGI. The V gene lost 2 bases and the J gene lost 3 bases, with 8 bases spanning the gap. This CDR3 is built from 13 residues. The CDR3 reads CASSYSGRYEQYF. In DNA, the CDR3 is TGTGCCAGCAGTTACAGCGGCCGCTACGAGCAGTACTTC.